This record concerns one TCR beta chain sequence. The antigen it binds to is not known. Base qualities are not recorded, but no much larger clone differs from it by a single base. The time point label, as the study defines it: baseline before first vaccination. Samples from vaccinated people were obtained from the UK trials COV001 and COV002, which included a single-blind randomized controlled phase 2/3 trial of AZD1222 (ChAdOx1 nCoV-19) in healthy adults. Trial participant PBMC samples were collected at day 0 and day 28 after the second dose for TCRbeta chain sequencing. This entry belongs to a study of T cell responses to AZD1222 COVID-19 vaccine (dated by TCRdb to the early 2020s). About the full investigation: Because spike-specific TCR depth and breadth did not differ between the two schedules, AZD1222 recipients who got a second dose at roughly 4 weeks were pooled with those who got a second dose at roughly 12 weeks. TCR sequencing covered fewer than 250 trial participants: 200 to 210 given two doses of AZD1222 and about 26 given two doses of MenACWY control vaccine. Trial participants were enrolled by age into 18-55, 56-69 and 70-plus year subgroups, with approximately 150, 30 and 60 TCR-sequenced participants respectively. Broader findings and caveats from the paper: Participants were mostly white British and included more females than males, and it was suggested by the authors that clonal diversity may have been underestimated. Conclusions about previously exposed vaccinees are limited because only a handful of AZD1222 recipients were SARS-CoV-2 seropositive at baseline. In the small 56-69-year group, the increase in depth fell short of significance, most likely because of low power. Reportedly, almost half of the unique spike-specific TCRs recognized epitopes lying outside the regions that are mutated in the B.1.351 and B.1.1.7 variants. After two AZD1222 doses, spike-specific TCR breadth and depth were significantly higher than at day 0 and than in MenACWY recipients. The vaccine-associated CD4 TCRs covered the entire spike protein, and the dominant responses fell in regions 160-218 and 743-854. Because no day 14 peak-response samples were available, the repertoires could be characterized only after the peak T cell response.

The CDR3 regions of human TCRbeta chains were subjected to immunosequencing. The source study handled its data this way. TCRs in the repertoires were matched against a reference library of SARS-CoV-2-specific TCRs that had been generated with the MIRA antigen-specificity platform. Breadth was defined as the fraction of unique TCRs that were SARS-CoV-2-associated. Depth was defined as the fraction of total T cells that were SARS-CoV-2-associated. Using the MIRA data, every spike-specific TCR was mapped to the spike region that the TCR reacted to and assigned to either a CD4 or a CD8 class. Log10-transformed breadth and depth values were compared by one-way ANOVA with Sidak's multiple comparisons tests. TCRdb obtained this table from immuneACCESS and retained in-frame rearrangements with V and J assigned. These tables miss some clones; where compared with another copy, unresolved V genes account for less than half of the shortfall, and the remainder is unexplained. That table supplies the V and J calls and clone size; D and trimming were determined from the DNA. Counted in this sample were around 160,000 clones; about 90% of them appeared once. Roughly 5.6% of the sample is in the top ten clones.

Between the V and J ends, shortened by 4 bases and 0 bases respectively, the junction contains 15 bases. Based on the germline V gene, the CDR1 and CDR2 sequences are SNHLY and FYNNEI. From cysteine to phenylalanine, the CDR3 is 16 amino acids long. CDR3 DNA only is kept here, 48 bases in frame from base 1. The sample consisted of peripheral blood, taken on day 0 of AZD1222 vaccination. The chain links TRBV2 with TRBJ1-1, with no reliable assignment of the D segment. The TCR comes from an adult in good health. The CDR3 here reads CASSAEVGFMNTEAFF. The DNA is as follows: TGTGCCAGCAGTGCCGAAGTGGGGTTCATGAACACTGAAGCTTTCTTT.